The 7 T cell receptor beta chains given below trace back to one sample, sequenced in a study of PD-L1 blockade in urothelial cancer. Clones were read by immunoSEQ multiplex PCR, and TCRdb kept only the in-frame ones, dropping some. Here the sample spans some 67,000 clones, roughly 91% being singletons. The starting material was PBMCs, obtained around atezolizumab (anti-PD-L1) treatment. The receptors stem from a man between 60 and 70 years old with urothelial cancer.

V gene TRBV1 combines with J gene TRBJ2-3; the D call of TRBD2 is as the table states it, not checked on the DNA. TRBV1 is labeled a pseudogene. This CDR3 comprises 17 residues. Here the CDR3 DNA reads TGCACCAGCAGCGGTGCTAGGACTAGCGGGAGCACAGATACGCAGTATTTT. It is translated as CTSSGARTSGSTDTQYF.

The chain couples TRBV9 to TRBJ2-6; no firm D call. CDR1 is SGDLS, CDR2 YYNGEE, per germline. The CDR3 sequence is 16 residues long. V was clipped by 0 bases and J by 2 bases, with 9 bases between them. The CDR3 bases are TGTGCCAGCAGCGTAGCTATCTCCCCTGGGGCCAACGTCCTGACTTTC. It specifies CASSVAISPGANVLTF.

The chain couples TRBV10-3 to TRBJ2-3; D is ambiguous. The CDR3 sequence is 15 residues long. Germline V CDR1 and CDR2: ENHRY, SYGVKD. V shed 0 bases and J shed 2 bases, with 9 bases lying between them. CDR3 in amino acids: CAISESNLATDTQYF. The CDR3 region has the DNA TGTGCCATCAGTGAGTCGAACTTAGCCACAGATACGCAGTATTTT.

The chain combines TRBV6-5 with TRBJ2-5, with 9 bases fitting TRBD1. J gave up 5 bases and V 6 bases, and 7 bases lay outside the gene matches. The germline gives CDR1 MNHEY, CDR2 SVGAGI. The CDR3 runs to 14 residues. The DNA of the CDR3 is TGTGCCAGCAGGGTGACAGGGGGGGAGGAGACCCAGTACTTC. Translation: CASRVTGGEETQYF.

This clone showed up just once. V is TRBV6-6 and J is TRBJ2-1; the D gene is possibly TRBD2 (5 bases). The CDR3 length is 15 residues. Germline V gene sequence: CDR1 MNHNY, CDR2 SVGAGI (reference sequence). Between the trimmed V and J ends, which lost 0 bases and 4 bases, there was a span of 10 bases. CDR3 sequence: CASSYSVTGYNEQFF. Written as DNA, the CDR3 is TGTGCCAGCAGTTACTCCGTGACGGGATACAATGAGCAGTTCTTC.

This rearrangement joins TRBV5-4 to TRBJ1-5; 8 bases map to TRBD1. CDR1 and CDR2 from the germline V gene are SGHNT and YYREEE (reference sequence). V was clipped by 3 bases and J by 5 bases; unmatched bases: 1. The CDR3 covers 13 residues. Written as DNA, the CDR3 is TGTGCCAGCAGCTCGGACAGGGATCAGCCCCAGCATTTT. Its protein product is CASSSDRDQPQHF.

The V call is TRBV6-6, the J call TRBJ1-5; TRBD1 aligns across 9 bases. The V gene's germline CDR1 is MNHNY and CDR2 SVGAGI (reference sequence). Trimming took 4 bases from V and 3 from J; bases not matched to a gene: 7. The CDR3 is 16 residues long. The CDR3 sequence: CASSWATGGANQPQHF. In nucleotides, the CDR3 is TGTGCCAGCAGTTGGGCCACAGGGGGCGCCAATCAGCCCCAGCATTTT.